These 12 T cell receptor beta chains came from one sample sequenced in a study of T cells in Graves' hyperthyroidism and ophthalmopathy. Using RNA transcripts as the source, TCR beta CDR3 regions were amplified. The HTBI primer set drove a first-round RT-PCR of the TCR CDR3. TCRdb re-called the multiplex PCR reads with MiXCR, one entry per CDR3 protein. The table lists fewer than 450,000 distinct CDR3 sequences, over 11% of them singletons. Sequenced: blood. These receptors were collected from a man aged 50 to 59 with Graves' ophthalmopathy.

This clonotype was picked up a small number of times. The chain carries TRBV6-1 and TRBJ2-1; 7 bases are shared with TRBD1. The V segment lost 5 bases and the J segment 8 bases; nucleotides outside the gene matches: 9. CDR1 is MNHNS and CDR2 is SASEGT in the germline V gene. This CDR3 has 14 amino acids. CDR3 coding DNA: TGTGCCAGCAGTTCTTCAGACAGGGTTCATGAGCAGTTCTTC. Amino acids: CASSSSDRVHEQFF.

In its sample, this clonotype was seen many times. The chain links TRBV12-3 or TRBV12-4 to TRBJ1-2; 9 positions match TRBD1. Germline trimming cut 3 bases from V and 1 base from J; bases unmatched to any gene: 9. The CDR3 spans 17 residues. CDR3 protein: CASSFLYRGRSNYGYTF. The DNA for the CDR3 is TGTGCCAGCAGTTTCCTCTACAGGGGGCGCAGTAACTATGGCTACACCTTC.

This clonotype was recorded at least ten times. V gene TRBV24-1 combines with J gene TRBJ1-5; no clear D gene. Per the germline V gene, CDR1 is KGHDR and CDR2 is SFDVKD. CDR3 length: 14 residues. V was clipped by 4 bases and J by 7 bases, with 13 bases between them. The CDR3: CATSESRSDQPQHF. CDR3 bases: TGTGCCACCAGTGAATCAAGATCCGACCAGCCCCAGCATTTT.

Regarding this clonotype: A much more abundant neighbour one base away suggests this may be a read error. The chain uses TRBV27 and TRBJ1-6; 12 nucleotides agree with TRBD1. This CDR3 comprises 15 residues. Germline CDR1 reads MNHEY; CDR2 reads SMNVEV (reference sequence). The CDR3 sequence is CASSPPGQGASPPHF. The CDR3 DNA reads as TGTGCCAGCAGTCCCCCGGGACAGGGGGCTTCACCCCCCCACTTT.

There are many counts of this clonotype. The chain is built from TRBV4-1 and TRBJ2-2, with unresolved D. The germline gives CDR1 MGHRA, CDR2 YSYEKL. Trimming shortened V by 3 bases and J by 9 bases, and 14 bases separated the two germline ends. The CDR3 sequence is 14 residues long. CDR3 residues: CASSHPGGPRELFF. In nucleotides, the CDR3 is TGCGCCAGCAGCCATCCCGGCGGTCCCCGGGAGCTGTTTTTT.

In its sample, this clonotype was seen many times. The chain couples TRBV29-1 to TRBJ2-5; the D is unclear. The length of the CDR3 is 13 residues. Germline V gene lookup returns CDR1 SQVTM and CDR2 ANQGSEA. Trimming left V 3 bases short and J 4 bases short, with 12 bases between. The CDR3 loop reads CSVDALLGETQYF. In DNA form, the CDR3 reads TGCAGCGTTGACGCGCTACTCGGAGAGACCCAGTACTTC.

This clonotype has at least ten counts. V and J are TRBV5-1 and TRBJ2-1; TRBD1 matches at 9 bases. J gave up 7 bases and V 7 bases, and 12 bases lay outside the gene matches. The CDR3 extends over 15 amino acids. Germline-derived CDR1 and CDR2 are SGHRS and YFSETQ. The CDR3 sequence is CASLNTGTGTNEQFF. In DNA form, the CDR3 reads TGCGCCAGCCTAAATACCGGGACAGGGACAAATGAGCAGTTCTTC.

This clonotype occurred many times. This rearrangement joins TRBV12-5 to TRBJ2-7, with TRBD2 matching 7 bases. CDR1 is LGHNT, CDR2 FRNRAP, per germline. The V segment lost 1 base and the J segment 2 bases; nucleotides outside the gene matches: 5. This CDR3 has 15 amino acids. The CDR3 DNA reads as TGTGCTAGTGGTTTGGACCAGACTAGCCCCTACGAGCAGTACTTC. Amino acids: CASGLDQTSPYEQYF.

In regard to this clonotype: A much larger clone differs by one base, so this may be a read error. CDR3 sequence (DNA): TGTGCCAGCAGTTTGGGTCGGATTCAGGTGGGAGAGACCCAGCACTTC. As protein: CASSLGRIQVGETQHF. The J gene is TRBJ2-5, the V gene TRBV12-3 or TRBV12-4, with a tentative D call TRBD2 (5 bases). The CDR3 consists of 16 residues.

This clonotype has ten or more counts. This chain uses TRBV27 with TRBJ1-1, with 7 nucleotides matching TRBD1. CDR1 and CDR2 (germline): MNHEY, SMNVEV (reference sequence). The V gene end was trimmed by 2 bases and the J gene end by 3 bases; junction bases not matched to a gene: 3. The CDR3 spans 14 residues. The CDR3 region is CASSLRGPDTEAFF. The CDR3 DNA reads TGTGCCAGCAGTTTAAGGGGGCCGGACACTGAAGCTTTCTTT.

This clonotype was detected a few times. The chain joins TRBV7-2 to TRBJ1-4; D might be TRBD1 (5 bases). Trimming removed 5 bases from V and 8 bases from J, with 15 bases in between. Germline values: CDR1 SGHTA, CDR2 FQGNSA. The CDR3 is 14 residues long. The DNA for the CDR3 is TGTGCCAGCAGCCGGTCAGGGTCGGGGGAAAAACTGTTTTTT. Its translation: CASSRSGSGEKLFF.

This clonotype was picked up a small number of times. The J gene is TRBJ1-3, the V gene TRBV12-3 or TRBV12-4; TRBD1 matches at 7 bases. The CDR3 has 15 residues. Trimming removed 6 bases from V and 0 bases from J; junction bases left unmatched: 5. The CDR3 coding sequence is TGTGCCAGCAGAGAGACAGGGTACTCTGGAAACACCATATATTTT. Residues: CASRETGYSGNTIYF.